This T cell receptor (beta chain) stems from a study of metastatic and nonmetastatic thyroid tumors. Overall study context: Repertoires from malignant and benign thyroid patients were compared across blood and tumor or nodule tissue. Study-wide points: Benign nodules reportedly had significantly lower TCR beta diversity than malignant thyroid tumors in blood and tumor.

Germline CDR1 SGHAT, CDR2 FQDESV (reference sequence). CDR3 length: 17 amino acids. V was clipped by 4 bases and J by 6 bases; unmatched bases: 15. Patients underwent thyroid surgery, and none had received any treatment before it. This clone appeared many times. Its antigen remains unknown. As handled by the study authors: Researchers built a distant-metastasis classifier for papillary thyroid cancer that drew on CDR3 differences across clinicopathological groups. TCRdb re-called the PCR reads via MiXCR. For this entry, the V and J calls and clone size follow TCRdb and not the study's own pipeline. The data hold tens of thousands of clones, with less than 15% observed a single time.

This chain links TRBV11-1 with TRBJ2-3; 8 bases align to TRBD1. The source is a male donor with papillary thyroid cancer or a benign thyroid nodule (not recorded which). Some clones in this sample may be carry-over from other donors' samples. Sequenced: blood. Written as DNA, the CDR3 is TGTGCCAGCAGCTCAACAACCGGGACAGGTGAACAGGATACGCAGTATTTT. This translates into CASSSTTGTGEQDTQYF.